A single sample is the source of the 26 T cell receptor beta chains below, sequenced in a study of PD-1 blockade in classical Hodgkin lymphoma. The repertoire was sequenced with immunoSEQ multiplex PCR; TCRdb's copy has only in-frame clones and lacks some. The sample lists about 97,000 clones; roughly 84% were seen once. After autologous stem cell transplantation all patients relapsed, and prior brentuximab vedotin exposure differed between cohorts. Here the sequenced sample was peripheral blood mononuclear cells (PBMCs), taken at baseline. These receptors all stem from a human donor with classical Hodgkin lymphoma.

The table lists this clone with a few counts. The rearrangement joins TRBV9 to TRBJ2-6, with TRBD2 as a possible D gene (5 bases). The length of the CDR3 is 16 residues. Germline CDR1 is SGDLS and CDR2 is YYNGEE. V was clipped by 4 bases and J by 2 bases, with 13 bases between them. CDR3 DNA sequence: TGTGCCAGCAGCCCCCTATGGACTGCTGGGGCCAACGTCCTGACTTTC. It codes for CASSPLWTAGANVLTF.

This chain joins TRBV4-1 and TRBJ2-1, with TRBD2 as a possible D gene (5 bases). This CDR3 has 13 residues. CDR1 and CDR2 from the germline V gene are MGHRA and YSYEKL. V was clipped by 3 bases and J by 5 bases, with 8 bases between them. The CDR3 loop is CASSHGLNNEQFF. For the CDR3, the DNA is TGCGCCAGCAGCCACGGACTCAACAATGAGCAGTTCTTC.

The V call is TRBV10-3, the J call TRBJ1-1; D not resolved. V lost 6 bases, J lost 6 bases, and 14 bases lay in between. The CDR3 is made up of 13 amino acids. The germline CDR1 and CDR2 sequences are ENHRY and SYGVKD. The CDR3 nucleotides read TGTGCCATCAGCAGGCCCGAGGGAGCTGAAGCTTTCTTT. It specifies CAISRPEGAEAFF.

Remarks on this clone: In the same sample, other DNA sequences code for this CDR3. The CDR3, as DNA: TGTGCCAGCAGTCCCCCCGGTGGGGGCTACACCTTC. It is translated as CASSPPGGGYTF. The chain joins TRBV28 to TRBJ1-2; no definite D call. Trimming pared 5 bases from V and 8 bases from J, leaving 12 bases between. This CDR3 spans 12 amino acids. The V gene's germline CDR1 is MDHEN and CDR2 SYDVKM.

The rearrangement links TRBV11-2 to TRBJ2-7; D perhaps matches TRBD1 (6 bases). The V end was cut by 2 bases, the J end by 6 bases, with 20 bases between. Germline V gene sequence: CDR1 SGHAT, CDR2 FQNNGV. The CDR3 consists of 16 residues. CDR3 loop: CASSLILSGTRGEQYF. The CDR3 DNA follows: TGTGCCAGCAGCTTAATCCTGTCCGGGACCAGGGGCGAGCAGTACTTC.

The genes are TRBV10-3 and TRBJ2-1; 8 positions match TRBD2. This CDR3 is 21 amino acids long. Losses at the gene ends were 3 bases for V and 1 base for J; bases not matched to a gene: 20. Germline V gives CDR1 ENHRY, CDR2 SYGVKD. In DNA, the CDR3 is TGTGCCATCAGTGACCGCTACGGGGGTGCGGGAGGCAGCTCATCCTACAATGAGCAGTTCTTC. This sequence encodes CAISDRYGGAGGSSSYNEQFF.

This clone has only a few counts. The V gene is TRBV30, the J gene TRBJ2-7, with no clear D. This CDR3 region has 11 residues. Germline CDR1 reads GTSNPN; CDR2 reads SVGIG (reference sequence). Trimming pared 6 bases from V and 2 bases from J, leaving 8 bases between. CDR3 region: CACAAAYEQYF. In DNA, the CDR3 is TGTGCCTGTGCTGCCGCCTACGAGCAGTACTTC.

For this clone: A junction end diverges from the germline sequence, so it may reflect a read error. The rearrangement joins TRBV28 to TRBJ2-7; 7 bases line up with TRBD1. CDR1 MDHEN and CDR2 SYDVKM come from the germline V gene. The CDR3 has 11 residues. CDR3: CATGVVPEQYF. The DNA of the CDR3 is TGCGCCACAGGGGTCGTCCCCGAGCAGTACTTC.

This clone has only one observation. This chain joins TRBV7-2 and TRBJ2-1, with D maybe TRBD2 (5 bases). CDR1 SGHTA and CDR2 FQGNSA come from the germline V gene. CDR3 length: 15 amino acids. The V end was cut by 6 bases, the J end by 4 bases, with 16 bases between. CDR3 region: CASRSTGVRYNEQFF. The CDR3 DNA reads TGTGCCAGCAGAAGTACCGGGGTTCGATACAATGAGCAGTTCTTC.

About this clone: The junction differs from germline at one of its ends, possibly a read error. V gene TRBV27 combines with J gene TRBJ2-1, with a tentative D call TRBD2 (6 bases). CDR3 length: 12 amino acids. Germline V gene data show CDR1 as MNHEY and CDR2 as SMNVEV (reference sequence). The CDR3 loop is CASSFGDSERIF. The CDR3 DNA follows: TGTGCCAGCAGTTTTGGGGACTCCGAAAGAATCTTC.

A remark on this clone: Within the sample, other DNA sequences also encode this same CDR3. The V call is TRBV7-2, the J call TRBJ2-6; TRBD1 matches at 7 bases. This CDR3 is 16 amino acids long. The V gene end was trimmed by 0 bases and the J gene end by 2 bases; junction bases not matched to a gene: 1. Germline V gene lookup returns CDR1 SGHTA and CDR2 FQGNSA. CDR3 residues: CASSLAQGAGANVLTF. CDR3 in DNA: TGTGCCAGCAGCTTAGCGCAGGGGGCTGGGGCCAACGTCCTGACTTTC.

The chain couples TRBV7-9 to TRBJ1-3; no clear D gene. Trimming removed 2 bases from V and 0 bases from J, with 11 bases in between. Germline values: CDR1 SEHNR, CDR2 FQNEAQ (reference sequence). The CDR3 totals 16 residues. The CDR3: CASSLTSAGSGNTIYF. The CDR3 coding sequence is TGTGCCAGCAGCTTAACATCGGCAGGCTCTGGAAACACCATATATTTT.

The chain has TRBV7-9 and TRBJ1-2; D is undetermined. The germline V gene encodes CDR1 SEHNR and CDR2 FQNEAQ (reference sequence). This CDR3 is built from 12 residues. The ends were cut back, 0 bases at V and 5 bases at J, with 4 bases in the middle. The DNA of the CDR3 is TGTGCCAGCAGCTTAGCCTCTTATGGCTACACCTTC. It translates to CASSLASYGYTF.

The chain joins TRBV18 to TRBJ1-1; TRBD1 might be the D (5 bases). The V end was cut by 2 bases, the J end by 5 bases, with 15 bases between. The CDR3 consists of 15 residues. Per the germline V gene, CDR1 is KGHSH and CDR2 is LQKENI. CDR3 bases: TGTGCCAGCTCACCAAAAGGGACCGGCGAGACTGAAGCTTTCTTT. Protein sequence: CASSPKGTGETEAFF.

The CDR3 loop is CSVTQGSNQPQHF. The CDR3 region has the DNA TGCAGCGTCACACAGGGGAGCAATCAGCCCCAGCATTTT. The chain carries TRBV29-1 and TRBJ1-5; 7 nucleotides agree with TRBD1. Germline V gene lookup returns CDR1 SQVTM and CDR2 ANQGSEA. Germline trimming cut 6 bases from V and 1 base from J; bases unmatched to any gene: 3. The CDR3 runs 13 residues.

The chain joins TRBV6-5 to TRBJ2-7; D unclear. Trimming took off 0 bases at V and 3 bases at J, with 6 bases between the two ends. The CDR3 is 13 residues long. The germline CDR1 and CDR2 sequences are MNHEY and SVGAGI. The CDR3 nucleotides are TGTGCCAGCAGTTACTCGACGGGCTACGAGCAGTACTTC. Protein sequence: CASSYSTGYEQYF.

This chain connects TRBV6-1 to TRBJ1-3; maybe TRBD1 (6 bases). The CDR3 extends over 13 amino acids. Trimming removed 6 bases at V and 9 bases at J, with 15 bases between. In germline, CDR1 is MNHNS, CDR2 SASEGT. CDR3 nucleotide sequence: TGTGCCAGCAGAAAACAGGGCTCAGGCACCATATATTTT. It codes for CASRKQGSGTIYF.

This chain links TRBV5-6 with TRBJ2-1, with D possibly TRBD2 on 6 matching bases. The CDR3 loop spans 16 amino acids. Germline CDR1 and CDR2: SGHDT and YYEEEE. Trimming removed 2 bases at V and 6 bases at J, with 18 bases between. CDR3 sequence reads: CASSFPRGARANEQFF. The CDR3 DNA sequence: TGTGCCAGCAGCTTCCCCCGCGGGGCACGGGCCAATGAGCAGTTCTTC.

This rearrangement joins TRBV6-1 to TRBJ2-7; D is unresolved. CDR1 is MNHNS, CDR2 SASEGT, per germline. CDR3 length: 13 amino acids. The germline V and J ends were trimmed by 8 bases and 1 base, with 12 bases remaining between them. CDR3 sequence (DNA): TGTGCCAGCCGGAAAACACTATCCTACGAGCAGTACTTC. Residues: CASRKTLSYEQYF.

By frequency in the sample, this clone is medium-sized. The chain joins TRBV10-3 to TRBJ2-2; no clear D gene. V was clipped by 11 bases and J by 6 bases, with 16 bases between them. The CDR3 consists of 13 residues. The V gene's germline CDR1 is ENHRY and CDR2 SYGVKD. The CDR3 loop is CASERASPGELFF. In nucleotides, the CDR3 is TGTGCCTCCGAAAGGGCGAGTCCCGGGGAGCTGTTTTTT.

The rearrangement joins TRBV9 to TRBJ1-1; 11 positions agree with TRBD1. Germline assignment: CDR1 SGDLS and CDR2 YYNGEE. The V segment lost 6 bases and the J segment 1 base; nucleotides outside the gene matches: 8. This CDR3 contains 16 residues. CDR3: CASTGGTGGKNTEAFF. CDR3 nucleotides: TGTGCCAGCACCGGCGGGACAGGGGGGAAGAACACTGAAGCTTTCTTT.

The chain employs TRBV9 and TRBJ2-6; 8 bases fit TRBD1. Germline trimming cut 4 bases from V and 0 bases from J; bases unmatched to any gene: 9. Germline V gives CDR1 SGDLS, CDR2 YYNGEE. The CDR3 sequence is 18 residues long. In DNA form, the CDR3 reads TGTGCCAGCAGCCCGCGGACAGGGCCAAGCTCTGGGGCCAACGTCCTGACTTTC. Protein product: CASSPRTGPSSGANVLTF.

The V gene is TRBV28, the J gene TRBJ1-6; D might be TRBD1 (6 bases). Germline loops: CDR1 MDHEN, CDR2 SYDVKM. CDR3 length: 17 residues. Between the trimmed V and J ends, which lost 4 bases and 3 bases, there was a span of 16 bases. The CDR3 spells CASSSTPDRLYNSPLHF. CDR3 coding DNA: TGTGCCAGCAGTTCCACCCCCGACAGGCTCTATAATTCACCCCTCCACTTT.

The CDR3 DNA reads TGTGCCAGCAGGGGAACAGGTTCTTATCAGCCCCAGCATTTT. This translates into CASRGTGSYQPQHF. The V and J genes are TRBV27 and TRBJ1-5, with a weak D call TRBD1 (5 bases). Trimming stripped 6 bases from V and 5 bases from J, with 14 bases between. The CDR3 has 14 amino acids. Germline V gives CDR1 MNHEY, CDR2 SMNVEV (reference sequence).

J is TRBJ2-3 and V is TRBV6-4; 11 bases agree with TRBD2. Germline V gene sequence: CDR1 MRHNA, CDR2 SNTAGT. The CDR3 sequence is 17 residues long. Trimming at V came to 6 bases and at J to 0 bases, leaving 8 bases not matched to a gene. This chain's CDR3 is CASRPLAGGGSTDTQYF. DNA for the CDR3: TGTGCCAGCAGGCCTCTAGCGGGAGGCGGAAGCACAGATACGCAGTATTTT.

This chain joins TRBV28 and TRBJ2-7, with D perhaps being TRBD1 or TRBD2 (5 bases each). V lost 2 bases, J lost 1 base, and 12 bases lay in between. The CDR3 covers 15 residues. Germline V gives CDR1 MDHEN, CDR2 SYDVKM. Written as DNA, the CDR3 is TGTGCCAGCAGTTTACCCGGGACGGAGTCCTACGAGCAGTACTTC. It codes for CASSLPGTESYEQYF.